The 14 T cell receptor beta chains listed next were all sequenced from one sample in a study of blood T cell repertoires in COVID-19. Generated by immunoSEQ multiplex PCR, the TCRdb table keeps only in-frame clones and is missing some. The repertoire holds under 200,000 clones, with 70% to 90% as singletons. The sequenced sample consisted of peripheral blood. The receptor source for this set is a man aged 60 to 69 with active or convalescent COVID-19.

This chain joins TRBV21-1 and TRBJ1-1. TRBV21-1 is a pseudogene locus. The CDR3 spans 17 residues. DNA of the CDR3: TGTGCCAGCAGCCCCGGGGGGCAACCACTAGAAAACACTGAAGCTTTCTTT. Translating gives CASSPGGQPLENTEAFF.

This chain uses TRBV27 with TRBJ2-1; TRBD1 is a possible D gene (5 bases). The CDR3 extends over 15 amino acids. V was pared by 7 bases and J by 5 bases, with 18 bases between. The germline V gene has CDR1 MNHEY and CDR2 SMNVEV (reference sequence). Here the CDR3 DNA reads TGTGCCAGCAAGGAAGGGGCAGCAAGAAACAATGAGCAGTTCTTC. As protein: CASKEGAARNNEQFF.

This clone was seen once. The CDR3 sequence: CASSGVIQPQHF. In DNA form, the CDR3 reads TGCGCCAGCTCAGGGGTAATTCAGCCCCAGCATTTT. This chain uses TRBV10-2 with TRBJ1-5; tentatively, D is TRBD1 (6 bases). The CDR3 consists of 12 residues. V was cut by 8 bases and J by 6 bases, with 11 bases left in between. The V gene's germline CDR1 is WSHSY and CDR2 SAAADI.

The V and J genes are TRBV5-1 and TRBJ1-6; a weak D match, TRBD1 (6 bases). The CDR3 contains 15 residues. Trimming removed 3 bases from V and 7 bases from J, with 14 bases in between. In germline, CDR1 is SGHRS, CDR2 YFSETQ. The CDR3 reads CASSSQGIENSPLHF. The CDR3, as DNA: TGCGCCAGCAGCTCACAGGGAATAGAGAATTCACCCCTCCACTTT.

The chain has TRBV21-1 and TRBJ1-5; TRBD1, the table's D call, lacks a check against the DNA. TRBV21-1 is annotated as a pseudogene. The CDR3 has 18 amino acids. CDR3 loop: CASSKVGDRLLNYQPQHF. CDR3 DNA sequence: TGTGCCAGCAGCAAAGTAGGCGACAGACTCTTAAATTATCAGCCCCAGCATTTT.

This clone showed up just once. This chain links TRBV6-5 with TRBJ2-7, with 9 bases fitting TRBD1. The CDR3 has 16 amino acids. The V and J ends lost 4 bases and 3 bases, in that order; junction bases with no gene match: 10. Per germline, CDR1 MNHEY and CDR2 SVGAGI. The CDR3 bases are TGTGCCAGCAGTTTGAGCACAGGGGGCGCAGACTACGAGCAGTACTTC. Translation gives CASSLSTGGADYEQYF.

This chain uses TRBV19 with TRBJ1-4; 10 positions agree with TRBD1. V shed 2 bases, J shed 6 bases, and the junction held 3 bases outside the gene matches. Germline V lookup: CDR1 LNHDA, CDR2 SQIVND (reference sequence). The CDR3 totals 15 residues. CDR3 sequence: CASSITGTGDEKLFF. CDR3 DNA sequence: TGTGCCAGTAGTATAACCGGGACAGGGGATGAAAAACTGTTTTTT.

The CDR3 DNA follows: TGTGCCACCAGTGACCTGACATATAACTATGGCTACACCTTC. It yields the protein CATSDLTYNYGYTF. The chain couples TRBV24-1 to TRBJ1-2; D ambiguous. Germline-derived CDR1 and CDR2 are KGHDR and SFDVKD. CDR3 size: 14 residues. Trimming took 4 bases from V and 1 from J, leaving 9 bases between them.

V and J are TRBV10-3 and TRBJ2-2; D not certain. The CDR3 runs 12 residues. CDR1 and CDR2 from the germline V gene are ENHRY and SYGVKD. V was shortened by 4 bases and J by 6 bases, with 6 bases between the two germline ends. The CDR3 sequence: CAISATSGELFF. The CDR3 nucleotides are TGTGCCATCAGTGCCACATCCGGGGAGCTGTTTTTT.

V usage is TRBV27 and J usage is TRBJ1-6; D gene uncertain. The germline gives CDR1 MNHEY, CDR2 SMNVEV (reference sequence). The CDR3 covers 14 residues. V lost 0 bases and J 4 bases, leaving 4 bases between the germline ends. CDR3 sequence: CASSLSAYNSPLHF. CDR3 coding DNA: TGTGCCAGCAGTTTATCGGCTTATAATTCACCCCTCCACTTT.

This chain links TRBV11-3 with TRBJ2-2; D perhaps matches TRBD2 (6 bases). Between the trimmed V and J ends, which lost 5 bases and 0 bases, there was a span of 10 bases. In germline, CDR1 is SGHNT, CDR2 YENEEA. The CDR3 is 15 residues long. CDR3: CASSLGLSNTGELFF. The CDR3 coding sequence is TGTGCCAGCAGCCTGGGACTCTCGAACACCGGGGAGCTGTTTTTT.

V and J are TRBV18 and TRBJ2-3; 14 positions agree with TRBD2. Germline loops: CDR1 KGHSH, CDR2 LQKENI. This CDR3 contains 17 residues. With 1 base clipped from V and 3 bases from J, the junction kept 3 bases outside the gene matches. CDR3 DNA sequence: TGTGCCAGCTCACCACAACGACTAGCGGGGGGGACAGATACGCAGTATTTT. Amino acids: CASSPQRLAGGTDTQYF.

J is TRBJ2-1 and V is TRBV10-1; TRBD2 agrees at 12 bases. Germline loops: CDR1 WNHNN, CDR2 SYGVQD (reference sequence). This CDR3 is built from 15 residues. The ends lost 3 bases at V and 6 bases at J; junction bases unmatched: 3. DNA for the CDR3: TGCGCCAGCAGTGACGGACTAGCGGGGCGCAATGAGCAGTTCTTC. Translated, it gives CASSDGLAGRNEQFF.

This clone was observed a few times. The chain couples TRBV27 to TRBJ2-3, with TRBD2 identical over 12 bases. Germline loops: CDR1 MNHEY, CDR2 SMNVEV (reference sequence). The CDR3 runs 15 residues. The J segment lost 8 bases and the V segment lost 5 bases, leaving 8 bases of the junction unmatched. CDR3 region: CASSAGTSGRGTQYF. In DNA form, the CDR3 reads TGTGCCAGCAGTGCGGGGACTAGCGGGCGGGGTACGCAGTATTTT.